These 32 T cell receptor beta chains came from one sample sequenced in a study of blood T cells in healthy people across ages. Sample-barcoded 5' priming and a J-beta primer mix drove a second PCR of roughly 7 to 11 cycles. A single record per CDR3 protein comes from TCRdb applying MiXCR to the 5' RACE reads. The sample holds fewer than 800,000 distinct CDR3 sequences, about 52% seen once. Sequencing was performed on blood. The origin of the receptors is a woman aged 55-69 years in good health.

Points on this clonotype: The junction shows a germline mismatch at one end, possibly a read error. This chain joins TRBV27 and TRBJ2-7, with 9 bases that match TRBD1. Looked up from germline, CDR1 is MNHEY and CDR2 is SMNVEV (reference sequence). The CDR3 spans 16 residues. The CDR3 sequence: CTSSSHLTGGSYEQYF. The CDR3 nucleotides read TGTACCAGCAGTTCCCACCTGACAGGGGGCTCCTACGAGCAGTACTTC.

The V and J genes are TRBV10-2 and TRBJ1-6, with 8 bases identical to TRBD1. The CDR3 consists of 13 residues. Trimming removed 7 bases from V and 11 bases from J; junction bases left unmatched: 7. Per germline, CDR1 WSHSY and CDR2 SAAADI. As DNA, the CDR3 is TGCGCCAGCAAGGGGGACAGGAATGCACCCCTCCACTTT. Protein product: CASKGDRNAPLHF.

The rearrangement joins TRBV3-1 to TRBJ2-7; 10 nucleotides line up with TRBD2. Germline V gives CDR1 LGHDT, CDR2 YNNKEL (reference sequence). Germline trimming cut 0 bases from V and 0 bases from J; bases unmatched to any gene: 11. CDR3 size: 19 residues. CDR3 DNA sequence: TGTGCCAGCAGCCAAGATCGGGGACTAGCGTCCCCATCCTCCTACGAGCAGTACTTC. Protein sequence: CASSQDRGLASPSSYEQYF.

CDR3 sequence: CAIRGGTSGMESYNEQFF. CDR3 bases: TGTGCCATCAGGGGGGGGACTAGCGGGATGGAGTCCTACAATGAGCAGTTCTTC. The chain recombines TRBV10-3 with TRBJ2-1, with 13 bases aligning to TRBD2. CDR1 and CDR2 (germline): ENHRY, SYGVKD. The CDR3 is 18 residues long. The junction had 9 bases not matched to a gene; V was cut back by 6 bases and J by 1 base.

This sequence joins TRBV11-2 and TRBJ2-5, with D maybe TRBD1 (5 bases). Germline V gene lookup returns CDR1 SGHAT and CDR2 FQNNGV. With 1 base removed from V and 1 base from J, the gap between germline ends came to 13 bases. The CDR3 consists of 16 residues. The CDR3 DNA reads TGTGCCAGCAGCTTAGGAAGCAGGGCCCGCCAAGAGACCCAGTACTTC. It translates to CASSLGSRARQETQYF.

This chain connects TRBV6-7 to TRBJ2-7, with 7 bases fitting TRBD2. TRBV6-7 is annotated as an ORF whose role is uncertain. CDR3 length: 16 amino acids. V trimming: 5 bases; J trimming: 0 bases; junction bases outside the gene matches: 10. This CDR3 reads CASSGRGRASSYEQYF. CDR3 DNA sequence: TGTGCCAGCAGTGGGAGGGGACGCGCGAGCTCCTACGAGCAGTACTTC.

This clonotype came up a few times. J is TRBJ2-7 and V is TRBV29-1; the match to TRBD1 covers 8 bases. The CDR3 extends over 12 amino acids. Germline CDR1 SQVTM, CDR2 ANQGSEA. The V segment lost 6 bases and the J segment 10 bases; nucleotides outside the gene matches: 11. CDR3 protein: CSVLRTGRGQYF. The CDR3 bases are TGCAGCGTCCTGAGGACAGGGCGGGGTCAGTACTTC.

This clonotype was seen more than once but under ten times. V usage is TRBV29-1 and J usage is TRBJ2-3, with a weak D call TRBD2 (5 bases). CDR3 length: 14 residues. Trimming left V 5 bases short and J 1 base short, with 13 bases between. The V gene's germline CDR1 is SQVTM and CDR2 ANQGSEA. The CDR3 DNA sequence: TGCAGCGTTACCGGGATACTGGGCACAGATACGCAGTATTTT. Translated, it gives CSVTGILGTDTQYF.

This chain joins TRBV6-6 and TRBJ2-5; D perhaps matches TRBD2 (6 bases). V was clipped by 2 bases and J by 1 base, with 14 bases between them. Germline V CDR1 and CDR2: MNHNY, SVGAGI (reference sequence). The CDR3 is made up of 16 amino acids. The CDR3 sequence: CASSYGGLAAQETQYF. In DNA form, the CDR3 reads TGTGCCAGCAGTTACGGAGGGCTTGCCGCCCAAGAGACCCAGTACTTC.

Note on this clonotype: Germline is not matched at one junction end, which may reflect a read error. The CDR3 nucleotides are TGTGCCGGCAGTTTACCGTCCGGGACTAGCGGCAGGGATACGCAGTATTTT. Translation: CAGSLPSGTSGRDTQYF. V gene TRBV28 combines with J gene TRBJ2-3, with 11 bases matching TRBD2. There are 17 residues in the CDR3. Per germline, CDR1 MDHEN and CDR2 SYDVKM.

The chain is built from TRBV20-1 and TRBJ2-7; D is uncertain. Germline assignment: CDR1 DFQATT and CDR2 SNEGSKA (reference sequence). CDR3 size: 14 residues. V was pared by 0 bases and J by 2 bases, with 11 bases between. The CDR3 loop is CSARDPYSTYEQYF. CDR3 in DNA: TGCAGTGCTAGAGATCCGTACTCCACCTACGAGCAGTACTTC.

J is TRBJ2-7 and V is TRBV7-2; tentatively, D is TRBD2 (6 bases). V was clipped by 0 bases and J by 7 bases, with 7 bases between them. This CDR3 has 12 residues. Germline V gene data show CDR1 as SGHTA and CDR2 as FQGNSA. The CDR3 region has the DNA TGTGCCAGCAGCTTAGCGACTAGTGAGCAGTACTTC. Its protein is CASSLATSEQYF.

This chain uses TRBV14 with TRBJ2-7; 8 nucleotides align to TRBD1. Germline-derived CDR1 and CDR2 are SGHDN and FVKESK. V gave up 1 base and J gave up 3 bases; unmatched junction bases: 5. The CDR3 length is 15 residues. CDR3 protein: CASSQGPGGNYEQYF. In DNA form, the CDR3 reads TGTGCCAGCAGCCAAGGGCCAGGGGGCAACTACGAGCAGTACTTC.

The chain is built from TRBV28 and TRBJ2-3; TRBD2 agrees at 11 bases. This CDR3 comprises 16 residues. Trimming at V came to 2 bases and at J to 6 bases, leaving 7 bases not matched to a gene. Germline lookup yields CDR1 MDHEN and CDR2 SYDVKM. In DNA form, the CDR3 reads TGTGCCAGCAGTTTACGCGAGACTAGCGGGAAGGATACGCAGTATTTT. It yields the protein CASSLRETSGKDTQYF.

This clonotype was counted at least ten times. The chain uses TRBV20-1 and TRBJ1-1, with 7 positions matching TRBD1. Germline values: CDR1 DFQATT, CDR2 SNEGSKA (reference sequence). CDR3 length: 14 residues. V was pared by 3 bases and J by 4 bases, with 8 bases of the junction left unmatched. CDR3 protein: CSARIQGGSTEAFF. The CDR3 DNA reads as TGCAGTGCTAGGATTCAGGGGGGGAGCACTGAAGCTTTCTTT.

The sample holds a few counts of this clonotype. This sequence joins TRBV29-1 and TRBJ2-7; TRBD1 might be the D (7 bases). The CDR3 runs to 19 residues. Trimming removed 2 bases from V and 0 bases from J, with 26 bases in between. Germline CDR1 is SQVTM and CDR2 is ANQGSEA. The CDR3 spells CSVETTGGGGESGSYEQYF. In nucleotides, the CDR3 is TGCAGCGTTGAAACCACTGGAGGAGGGGGCGAATCAGGCTCCTACGAGCAGTACTTC.

There are a few counts of this clonotype. The CDR3 reads CASSFLGGYTF. For the CDR3, the DNA is TGTGCCAGCAGCTTCCTCGGTGGCTACACCTTC. The rearrangement joins TRBV7-2 to TRBJ1-2, with no clear D. This CDR3 is 11 amino acids long. The ends were cut back, 3 bases at V and 7 bases at J, with 6 bases in the middle. CDR1 and CDR2 from the germline V gene are SGHTA and FQGNSA.

J is TRBJ2-7 and V is TRBV7-2; 10 nucleotides agree with TRBD2. The DNA end is a closer match to TRBJ2-5, so the J assignment may be wrong. The CDR3 extends over 16 amino acids. In germline, CDR1 is SGHTA, CDR2 FQGNSA. CDR3 nucleotide sequence: TGTGCCAGCAGCTTACACCTAGCGGGGGCACAAGAGACCCAGTACTTC. It yields the protein CASSLHLAGAQETQYF.

This clonotype came up a few times. The chain carries TRBV28 and TRBJ2-3, with a possible D match to TRBD2 (6 bases). Germline V gene sequence: CDR1 MDHEN, CDR2 SYDVKM. The CDR3 totals 15 residues. The V gene lost 4 bases and the J gene lost 0 bases, with 11 bases spanning the gap. CDR3 coding DNA: TGTGCCAGCAGTTCCGCGGGGCATAGCACAGATACGCAGTATTTT. Translated, it gives CASSSAGHSTDTQYF.

The chain has TRBV20-1 and TRBJ1-1; D might be TRBD1 (5 bases). Germline V lookup: CDR1 DFQATT, CDR2 SNEGSKA (reference sequence). V lost 4 bases, J lost 0 bases, and 12 bases lay in between. This CDR3 has 14 residues. The DNA of the CDR3 is TGCAGTGCTAAGAGACAGAGTATGAACACTGAAGCTTTCTTT. This translates into CSAKRQSMNTEAFF.

This clonotype was observed a handful of times. J is TRBJ1-5 and V is TRBV20-1; D gene unclear. Germline CDR1 DFQATT, CDR2 SNEGSKA (reference sequence). The CDR3 is 14 amino acids. With 3 bases removed from V and 5 bases from J, the gap between germline ends came to 14 bases. The CDR3 bases are TGCAGTGCTAGTGCCCCCGGGAACCATCAGCCCCAGCATTTT. It specifies CSASAPGNHQPQHF.

The CDR3 bases are TGCGCCAGCAGCCCGACTAGCGGGAACAATGAGCAGTTCTTC. Translated, it gives CASSPTSGNNEQFF. The chain links TRBV5-1 to TRBJ2-1; 11 bases are a match to TRBD2. From germline, CDR1 is SGHRS and CDR2 YFSETQ. This CDR3 comprises 14 residues. V lost 4 bases and J lost 5; bases outside the gene matches: 2.

The chain combines TRBV24-1 with TRBJ2-7, with 10 bases identical to TRBD2. This CDR3 region has 15 residues. Trimming removed 3 bases from V and 6 bases from J; junction bases left unmatched: 7. Germline V lookup: CDR1 KGHDR, CDR2 SFDVKD. The CDR3 DNA follows: TGTGCCACCAGTGATCGCCTAGCGGGAGTTGCCGAGCAGTACTTC. Translated: CATSDRLAGVAEQYF.

V and J are TRBV28 and TRBJ1-5; TRBD1 might be the D (5 bases). The germline V and J ends were trimmed by 5 bases and 0 bases, with 20 bases remaining between them. Germline CDR1 MDHEN, CDR2 SYDVKM. This CDR3 has 18 amino acids. As DNA, the CDR3 is TGTGCCAGCAGTGACGACAGTCCCTTAGTTTATAGCAATCAGCCCCAGCATTTT. Amino acid sequence: CASSDDSPLVYSNQPQHF. Full variable domain (outside the CDR3, taken from reference TRBV28 and TRBJ1-5): DVKVTQSSRYLVKRTGEKVFLECVQDMDHENMFWYRQDPGLGLRLIYFSYDVKMKEKGDIPEGYSVSREKKERFSLILESASTNQTSMYLCASSDDSPLVYSNQPQHFGDGTRLSIL.

J is TRBJ2-3 and V is TRBV7-2; 8 nucleotides align to TRBD1. The germline CDR1 and CDR2 sequences are SGHTA and FQGNSA. The CDR3 is made up of 16 amino acids. The ends lost 5 bases at V and 3 bases at J; junction bases unmatched: 10. The CDR3 DNA sequence: TGTGCCAGCAGCCCCCGGACAGGGTTTAGGACAGATACGCAGTATTTT. Protein sequence: CASSPRTGFRTDTQYF.

The V gene is TRBV21-1, the J gene TRBJ2-1. TRBV21-1 is noted as a pseudogene. The CDR3 length is 14 residues. The CDR3 reads CASAKRDPYNEQFF. The CDR3 coding sequence is TGTGCCAGTGCCAAGCGGGACCCCTACAATGAGCAGTTCTTC.

DNA of the CDR3: TGTGCCAGCAGCCTATCCCAGGCTAACTATGGCTACACCTTC. It is translated as CASSLSQANYGYTF. The chain is built from TRBV11-2 and TRBJ1-2; D call uncertain. V gave up 5 bases and J gave up 0 bases, with 10 bases separating them. Germline values: CDR1 SGHAT, CDR2 FQNNGV. The CDR3 runs 14 residues.

This clonotype occurred many times. V and J are TRBV29-1 and TRBJ2-5; unclear D gene. The V gene's germline CDR1 is SQVTM and CDR2 ANQGSEA. Trimming took off 3 bases at V and 1 base at J, with 9 bases between the two ends. This CDR3 contains 13 residues. CDR3 coding DNA: TGCAGCGTTGATAAGGCATCCCAAGAGACCCAGTACTTC. Its translation: CSVDKASQETQYF.

V gene TRBV15 combines with J gene TRBJ1-2; tentatively, D is TRBD1 (5 bases). The CDR3 has 15 residues. CDR1 is LNHNV and CDR2 is YYDKDF in the germline V gene (reference sequence). The ends were cut back, 3 bases at V and 4 bases at J, with 15 bases in the middle. CDR3 nucleotides: TGTGCCACCAGCAGGGATCGGGACGTCATCTATGGCTACACCTTC. Its translation is CATSRDRDVIYGYTF.

The gene calls are TRBV27 and TRBJ1-5; D unresolved. The CDR3 runs 15 residues. Germline V lookup: CDR1 MNHEY, CDR2 SMNVEV (reference sequence). Trimming cost V 5 bases and J 1 base, with 12 bases left between them. The CDR3 bases are TGTGCCAGCAGTGTCGGACTCGTGAGCAATCAGCCCCAGCATTTT. As protein: CASSVGLVSNQPQHF.

Of note for this clonotype: At one end the junction does not follow the germline gene, possibly because of a read error. The chain recombines TRBV29-1 with TRBJ2-1; 8 bases agree with TRBD1. Germline V gene sequence: CDR1 SQVTM, CDR2 ANQGSEA. There are 11 residues in the CDR3. The CDR3 nucleotides are TGCGGCGTGCGACGGACAGGGAGGCAGTTCTTC. It yields the protein CGVRRTGRQFF.

The gene calls are TRBV20-1 and TRBJ2-5; TRBD2 matches 9 bases. The CDR3 has 17 residues. Germline trimming cut 2 bases from V and 11 bases from J; bases unmatched to any gene: 21. Germline-derived CDR1 and CDR2 are DFQATT and SNEGSKA (reference sequence). In DNA form, the CDR3 reads TGCAGTGCTAGACCCGCTAGGGGGGCGGGAGGGCCTGATGAGCAGTACTTC. This sequence encodes CSARPARGAGGPDEQYF.